This passage covers 24 T cell receptor beta chains from one sample sequenced in a study of cytomegalovirus exposure and HLA in healthy donors. PCR was performed using 60 Vbeta and 13 Jbeta primers. Sequenced by immunoSEQ multiplex PCR; TCRdb stores in-frame clones only, minus some. The sample shows around 220,000 clones, about 75% of them seen only once. Sequenced input: PBMCs. The receptors originated from a man aged 18 to 30 in good health and CMV-seronegative.

This clone was counted once. The V gene is TRBV5-6, the J gene TRBJ2-5; D is unresolved. The CDR3 consists of 14 residues. From germline, CDR1 is SGHDT and CDR2 YYEEEE. The V and J ends lost 0 bases and 5 bases respectively, with 11 bases between them. CDR3 DNA sequence: TGTGCCAGCAGCTTGGATATAGCTGCCGAGACCCAGTACTTC. It translates to CASSLDIAAETQYF.

The chain links TRBV19 to TRBJ1-1; no firm D call. There are 14 residues in the CDR3. The V end lost 7 bases, the J end lost 4 bases, and 16 bases lay between the germline ends. Germline CDR1 and CDR2: LNHDA and SQIVND (reference sequence). CDR3 region: CASKNRDLSTEAFF. The CDR3 DNA is TGTGCCAGTAAGAATCGAGATCTGAGCACTGAAGCTTTCTTT.

The rearrangement uses TRBV5-1 and TRBJ2-7, with D maybe TRBD1 (7 bases). Per germline, CDR1 SGHRS and CDR2 YFSETQ. The V end was cut by 4 bases, the J end by 2 bases, with 10 bases between. The CDR3 loop spans 13 amino acids. CDR3 amino acids: CASSAGQPYEQYF. The CDR3 bases are TGCGCCAGCAGCGCGGGACAGCCCTACGAGCAGTACTTC.

The chain joins TRBV10-3 to TRBJ2-3, with 8 nucleotides matching TRBD2. This CDR3 spans 15 amino acids. With 3 bases clipped from V and 0 bases from J, the junction kept 2 bases outside the gene matches. Germline loops: CDR1 ENHRY, CDR2 SYGVKD. The CDR3 reads CAISDSGTSTDTQYF. The CDR3 DNA sequence: TGTGCCATCAGTGATAGCGGGACTAGCACAGATACGCAGTATTTT.

The chain has TRBV5-1 and TRBJ1-1, with D possibly TRBD1 on 5 matching bases. V lost 0 bases to trimming and J lost 10 bases, with 13 bases between them. The CDR3 consists of 13 residues. Germline V gene sequence: CDR1 SGHRS, CDR2 YFSETQ. The CDR3: CASSLGGQSGAFF. The CDR3 region has the DNA TGCGCCAGCAGCTTGGGAGGACAAAGTGGAGCTTTCTTT.

This chain uses TRBV4-1 with TRBJ1-1; tentative D call: TRBD1 (5 bases). CDR3 length: 16 amino acids. The ends were cut back, 0 bases at V and 2 bases at J, with 13 bases in the middle. CDR1 MGHRA and CDR2 YSYEKL come from the germline V gene. DNA of the CDR3: TGCGCCAGCAGCCAAGAAACAGGACCCGATAACACTGAAGCTTTCTTT. It specifies CASSQETGPDNTEAFF.

The DNA of the CDR3 is TGTGCCAGCAGCCGGGACAGGGTTGAAAAACTGTTTTTT. Its translation: CASSRDRVEKLFF. The V call is TRBV6-1, the J call TRBJ1-4; 9 nucleotides match TRBD1. This CDR3 region has 13 residues. V was pared by 6 bases and J by 7 bases, with 3 bases of the junction left unmatched. Germline V gene lookup returns CDR1 MNHNS and CDR2 SASEGT.

This clone was counted a single time. This rearrangement joins TRBV7-2 to TRBJ2-7, with 11 positions matching TRBD1. CDR3 length equals 21 residues. CDR1 SGHTA and CDR2 FQGNSA come from the germline V gene. V lost 0 bases and J lost 0; bases outside the gene matches: 16. The CDR3 bases are TGTGCCAGCAGCTTAGCGATCCGGACAGGGGGCCCTAGCTGGGTCTCCTACGAGCAGTACTTC. It codes for CASSLAIRTGGPSWVSYEQYF.

V and J are TRBV19 and TRBJ2-7; 7 bases match TRBD1. Germline CDR1 and CDR2: LNHDA and SQIVND (reference sequence). Germline trimming cut 8 bases from V and 2 bases from J; bases unmatched to any gene: 12. This CDR3 has 15 residues. CDR3 protein: CASAPGKGATYEQYF. The CDR3 DNA sequence: TGTGCCAGTGCCCCGGGTAAGGGGGCAACCTACGAGCAGTACTTC.

V gene TRBV30 combines with J gene TRBJ2-4, with unresolved D. Trimming removed 2 bases from V and 3 bases from J, with 5 bases in between. The length of the CDR3 is 12 residues. Germline CDR1 and CDR2: GTSNPN and SVGIG (reference sequence). DNA for the CDR3: TGTGCCTGGAGTCGCGGCAAAAACATTCAGTACTTC. Residues: CAWSRGKNIQYF.

A remark on this clone: An end of the junction does not agree with germline; a read error may underlie this. This chain uses TRBV15 with TRBJ1-1; D may be TRBD1 (5 bases). This CDR3 has 15 amino acids. Germline CDR1 LNHNV, CDR2 YYDKDF (reference sequence). CDR3 sequence (DNA): TGTGCCACCAGCAGAAGGGGCTTTGGGAACAATGAAGCTTTCTTT. It is translated as CATSRRGFGNNEAFF.

The chain employs TRBV6-6 and TRBJ2-5, with TRBD1 matching 11 bases. Germline-derived CDR1 and CDR2 are MNHNY and SVGAGI (reference sequence). V lost 5 bases to trimming and J lost 4 bases; unmatched junction nucleotides: 9. The CDR3 is 16 residues long. The CDR3: CASSGAPGQGGETQYF. The CDR3 region has the DNA TGTGCCAGCAGTGGGGCGCCGGGACAGGGGGGAGAGACCCAGTACTTC.

There are a few counts of this clone. This chain joins TRBV7-2 and TRBJ2-5, with a possible D match to TRBD1 (6 bases). Per the germline V gene, CDR1 is SGHTA and CDR2 is FQGNSA. The CDR3 spans 14 residues. Trimming removed 5 bases at V and 4 bases at J, with 14 bases between. The DNA of the CDR3 is TGTGCCAGCAGCGCACAGGGATTTAGAGAGACCCAGTACTTC. This encodes CASSAQGFRETQYF.

The chain recombines TRBV15 with TRBJ2-7, with 7 bases identical to TRBD1. In germline, CDR1 is LNHNV, CDR2 YYDKDF (reference sequence). The CDR3 covers 16 residues. V lost 0 bases and J lost 0; bases outside the gene matches: 5. CDR3 region: CATSRELGDSSYEQYF. CDR3 coding DNA: TGTGCCACCAGCAGAGAATTGGGGGACAGCTCCTACGAGCAGTACTTC.

The gene calls are TRBV6-5 and TRBJ2-7, with 9 bases matching TRBD1. The CDR3 sequence is 15 residues long. J was trimmed by 5 bases and V by 7 bases; bases with no gene match: 12. Germline V gene lookup returns CDR1 MNHEY and CDR2 SVGAGI. CDR3 sequence: CASTPGGQGSHEQYF. CDR3 bases: TGTGCCAGCACCCCTGGGGGACAGGGCTCGCACGAGCAGTACTTC.

This chain links TRBV4-2 with TRBJ2-5, with a possible D match to TRBD2 (7 bases). V was trimmed by 3 bases and J by 1 base, leaving 12 bases between them. The CDR3 sequence is 15 residues long. Germline values: CDR1 LGHNA, CDR2 YNFKEQ. The CDR3 loop reads CASSQEGGGQETQYF. As DNA, the CDR3 is TGTGCCAGCAGCCAGGAGGGGGGGGGCCAAGAGACCCAGTACTTC.

This sequence joins TRBV30 and TRBJ1-6, with 9 nucleotides matching TRBD1. The CDR3 spans 15 residues. The germline V gene has CDR1 GTSNPN and CDR2 SVGIG (reference sequence). After removal of 3 bases from V and 7 bases from J, the junction contained 7 bases not matched to a gene. As DNA, the CDR3 is TGTGCCTGGAGGGAAGGGACAGGGTGGAATTCACCCCTCCACTTT. Protein sequence: CAWREGTGWNSPLHF.

This chain uses TRBV27 with TRBJ2-5; D possibly corresponds to TRBD2 (6 bases). The V gene lost 4 bases and the J gene lost 11 bases, with 14 bases spanning the gap. Germline CDR1 MNHEY, CDR2 SMNVEV (reference sequence). The length of the CDR3 is 12 residues. CDR3 nucleotides: TGTGCCAGCAGTTCCTCGGACCGGGAGCAGTACTTC. Translated, it gives CASSSSDREQYF.

The genes are TRBV7-9 and TRBJ1-1; TRBD1 matches at 9 bases. V dropped 5 bases and J dropped 5; count of bases not matched to a gene: 9. The CDR3 has 15 residues. The germline V gene encodes CDR1 SEHNR and CDR2 FQNEAQ (reference sequence). Here the CDR3 DNA reads TGTGCCAGCAGCCCCACAGGGGGCCGCCGAACTGAAGCTTTCTTT. This translates into CASSPTGGRRTEAFF.

This clone was observed a single time. The chain couples TRBV18 to TRBJ2-7, with D possibly being TRBD2 (6 bases). The CDR3 consists of 14 residues. The V gene lost 3 bases and the J gene lost 2 bases, with 11 bases spanning the gap. Germline CDR1 and CDR2: KGHSH and LQKENI. The CDR3 DNA reads TGTGCCAGCTCACCCCGGGGACTTACCTACGAGCAGTACTTC. Protein: CASSPRGLTYEQYF.

The V and J genes are TRBV9 and TRBJ2-5, with TRBD2 matching 12 bases. Losses at the gene ends were 4 bases for V and 4 bases for J; bases not matched to a gene: 8. This CDR3 has 16 residues. Per the germline V gene, CDR1 is SGDLS and CDR2 is YYNGEE. Here the CDR3 DNA reads TGTGCCAGCAGCCAACCTAGCGGGGGGGCTCGAGAGACCCAGTACTTC. This codes for CASSQPSGGARETQYF.

The chain uses TRBV10-3 and TRBJ1-1, with 8 positions matching TRBD1. V gave up 10 bases and J gave up 0 bases; unmatched junction bases: 7. The CDR3 runs 14 residues. CDR1 and CDR2 from the germline V gene are ENHRY and SYGVKD. This CDR3 is CATGTGGLNTEAFF. In nucleotides, the CDR3 is TGTGCCACCGGGACAGGAGGTCTGAACACTGAAGCTTTCTTT.

This clone appeared a single time. The same CDR3 can be traced to other DNA sequences in this sample. The chain couples TRBV18 to TRBJ1-1, with D hard to call. CDR3 size: 13 residues. The germline V and J ends were trimmed by 3 bases and 2 bases, with 7 bases remaining between them. CDR1 is KGHSH and CDR2 is LQKENI in the germline V gene. CDR3 protein: CASSPGGNTEAFF. The DNA for the CDR3 is TGTGCCAGCTCACCTGGAGGAAACACTGAAGCTTTCTTT.

The gene calls are TRBV11-3 and TRBJ2-7, with 7 bases fitting TRBD1. CDR1 is SGHNT, CDR2 YENEEA, per germline. CDR3 length equals 14 residues. V shed 5 bases and J 4 bases; nucleotides not matched to a gene: 8. The CDR3 reads CASSPKRTGYEQYF. Here the CDR3 DNA reads TGTGCCAGCAGCCCAAAGAGGACAGGTTACGAGCAGTACTTC.